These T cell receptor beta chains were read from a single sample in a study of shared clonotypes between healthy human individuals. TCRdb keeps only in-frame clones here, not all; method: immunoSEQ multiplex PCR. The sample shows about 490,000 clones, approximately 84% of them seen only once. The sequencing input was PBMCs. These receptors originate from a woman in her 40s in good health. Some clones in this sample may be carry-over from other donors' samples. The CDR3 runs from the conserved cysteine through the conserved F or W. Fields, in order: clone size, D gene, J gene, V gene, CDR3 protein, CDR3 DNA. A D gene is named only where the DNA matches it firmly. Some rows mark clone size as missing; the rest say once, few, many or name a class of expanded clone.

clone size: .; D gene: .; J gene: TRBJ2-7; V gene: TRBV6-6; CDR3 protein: CASSYSASTYEQYF; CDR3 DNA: TGTGCCAGCAGTTACTCGGCTAGCACGTACGAGCAGTACTTC
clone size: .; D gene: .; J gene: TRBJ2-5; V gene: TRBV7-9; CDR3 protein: CASSGDGSGTQYF; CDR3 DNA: TGTGCCAGCAGCGGCGACGGCTCGGGGACCCAGTACTTC
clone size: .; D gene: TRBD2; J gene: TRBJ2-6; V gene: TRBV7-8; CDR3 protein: CASSGRGAGANVLTF; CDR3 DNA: TGTGCCAGCAGCGGTCGGGGGGCTGGGGCCAACGTCCTGACTTTC
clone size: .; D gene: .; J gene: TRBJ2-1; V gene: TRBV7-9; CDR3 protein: CASSLTLSSYNEQFF; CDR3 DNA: TGTGCCAGCAGTTTGACCCTCAGCTCCTACAATGAGCAGTTCTTC
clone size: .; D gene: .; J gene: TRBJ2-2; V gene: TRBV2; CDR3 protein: CASSEWADPTGELFF; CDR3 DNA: TGTGCCAGCAGTGAATGGGCAGATCCAACCGGGGAGCTGTTTTTT
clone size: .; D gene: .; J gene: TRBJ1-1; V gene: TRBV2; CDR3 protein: CASSILEDTEAFF; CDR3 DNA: TGTGCCAGCAGTATTCTAGAGGACACTGAAGCTTTCTTT
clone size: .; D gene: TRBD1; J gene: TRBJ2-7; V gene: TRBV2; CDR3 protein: CASSRLGDRAYEQYF; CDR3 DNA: TGCGCCAGCAGCCGGTTAGGGGACAGGGCCTATGAGCAGTACTTC
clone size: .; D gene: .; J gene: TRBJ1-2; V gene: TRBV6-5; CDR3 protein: CASRFETAVEGGYTF; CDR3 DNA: TGTGCCAGCAGATTCGAGACAGCTGTGGAGGGCGGCTACACCTTC
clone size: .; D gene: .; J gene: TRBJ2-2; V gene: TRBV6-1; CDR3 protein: CASSETYPQDTGELFF; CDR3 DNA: TGTGCCAGCAGTGAAACCTACCCACAGGACACCGGGGAGCTGTTTTTT
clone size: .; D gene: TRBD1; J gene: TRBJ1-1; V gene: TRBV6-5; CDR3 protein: CAIRGGLTGQSEAFF; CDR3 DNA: TGTGCCATCCGAGGGGGTTTGACAGGGCAGTCTGAAGCTTTCTTT
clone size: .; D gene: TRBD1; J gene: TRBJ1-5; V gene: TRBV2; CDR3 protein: CASSKGQSNQPQHF; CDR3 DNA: TGTGCCAGCAGCAAGGGACAGAGCAATCAGCCCCAGCATTTT
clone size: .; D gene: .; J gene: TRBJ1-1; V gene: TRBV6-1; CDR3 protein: CASSGHITMNTEAFF; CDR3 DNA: TGTGCCAGCAGCGGCCACATAACCATGAACACTGAAGCTTTCTTT
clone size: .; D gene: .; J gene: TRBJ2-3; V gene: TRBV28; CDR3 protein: CASSFGRPSTDTQYF; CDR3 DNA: TGTGCCAGCAGTTTCGGGCGGCCTAGCACAGATACGCAGTATTTT
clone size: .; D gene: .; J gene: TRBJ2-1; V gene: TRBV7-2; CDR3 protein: CASSFYVGEQFF; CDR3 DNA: TGTGCCAGCAGCTTTTACGTGGGTGAGCAGTTCTTC
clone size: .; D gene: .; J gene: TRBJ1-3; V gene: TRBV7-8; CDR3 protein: CASSFGQSSGNTIYF; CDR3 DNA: TGTGCCAGCAGCTTTGGACAGAGCTCTGGAAACACCATATATTTT
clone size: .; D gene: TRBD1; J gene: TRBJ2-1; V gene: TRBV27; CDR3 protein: CASSLLGQGDEQFF; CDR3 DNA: TGTGCCAGCAGTTTACTGGGACAGGGGGATGAGCAGTTCTTC
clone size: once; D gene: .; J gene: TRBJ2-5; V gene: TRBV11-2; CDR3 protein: CASSLIPGHQETQYF; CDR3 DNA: TGTGCCAGCAGCTTAATCCCCGGTCACCAAGAGACCCAGTACTTC
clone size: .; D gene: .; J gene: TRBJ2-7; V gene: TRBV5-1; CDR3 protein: CASSLAPGHLYEQYF; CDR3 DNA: TGCGCCAGCAGCTTGGCCCCGGGGCACCTCTACGAGCAGTACTTC
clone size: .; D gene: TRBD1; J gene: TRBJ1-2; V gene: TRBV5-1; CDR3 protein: CASSFDRGNYGYTF; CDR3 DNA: TGCGCCAGCAGCTTTGACAGGGGGAACTATGGCTACACCTTC
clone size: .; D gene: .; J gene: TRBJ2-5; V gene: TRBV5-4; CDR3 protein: CASSSPNEGGETQYF; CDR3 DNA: TGTGCCAGCAGCTCGCCTAACGAAGGTGGGGAGACCCAGTACTTC
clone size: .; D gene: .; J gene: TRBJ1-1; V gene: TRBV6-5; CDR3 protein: CASSYKAARHTEAFF; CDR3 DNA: TGTGCCAGCAGTTACAAGGCAGCTCGGCACACTGAAGCTTTCTTT
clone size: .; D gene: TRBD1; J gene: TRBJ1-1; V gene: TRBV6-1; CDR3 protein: CASSLRGHAFF; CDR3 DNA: TGTGCCAGCAGTCTCAGGGGGCACGCTTTCTTT
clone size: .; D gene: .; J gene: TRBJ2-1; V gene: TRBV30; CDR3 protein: CAWSVSGIEQFF; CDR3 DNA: TGTGCCTGGAGTGTTTCGGGGATTGAGCAGTTCTTC
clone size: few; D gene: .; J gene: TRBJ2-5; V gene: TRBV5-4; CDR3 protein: CASSAAGGDWETQYF; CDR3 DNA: TGTGCCAGCAGCGCGGCAGGGGGGGATTGGGAGACCCAGTACTTC
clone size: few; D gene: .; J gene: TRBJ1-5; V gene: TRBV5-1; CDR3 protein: CASSLDGSNQPQHF; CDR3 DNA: TGCGCCAGCAGCCTGGACGGAAGCAATCAGCCCCAGCATTTT
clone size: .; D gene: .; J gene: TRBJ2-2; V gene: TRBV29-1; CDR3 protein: CSAGLSNTGELFF; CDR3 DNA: TGCAGCGCCGGGTTATCGAACACCGGGGAGCTGTTTTTT
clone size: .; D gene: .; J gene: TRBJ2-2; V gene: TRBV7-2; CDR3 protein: CASSLGGVRELFF; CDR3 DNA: TGTGCCAGCAGCTTAGGGGGCGTCCGGGAGCTGTTTTTT
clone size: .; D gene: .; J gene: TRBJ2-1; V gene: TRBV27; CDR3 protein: CATTVSRDVGEQFF; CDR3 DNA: TGTGCCACCACGGTCTCGCGGGACGTTGGTGAGCAGTTCTTC
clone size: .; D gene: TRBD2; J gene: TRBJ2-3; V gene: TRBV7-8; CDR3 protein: CASSLDGTSERQTSTDTQYF; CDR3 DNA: TGTGCCAGCAGCTTAGACGGGACTAGCGAACGCCAAACTAGTACAGATACGCAGTATTTT
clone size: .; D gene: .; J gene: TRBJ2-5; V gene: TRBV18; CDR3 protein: CASSPLYQETQYF; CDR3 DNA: TGTGCCAGCTCACCCTTGTACCAAGAGACCCAGTACTTC
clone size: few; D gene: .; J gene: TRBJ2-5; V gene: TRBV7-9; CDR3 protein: CASSLGPGQQETQYF; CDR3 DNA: TGTGCCAGCAGCTTAGGGCCCGGGCAGCAAGAGACCCAGTACTTC
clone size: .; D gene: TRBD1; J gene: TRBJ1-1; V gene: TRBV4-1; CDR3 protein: CASSQVGQINTEAFF; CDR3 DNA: TGCGCCAGCAGCCAAGTGGGACAGATAAACACTGAAGCTTTCTTT
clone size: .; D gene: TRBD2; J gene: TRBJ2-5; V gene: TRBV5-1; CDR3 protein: CASSLGGGRALETQYF; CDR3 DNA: TGCGCCAGCAGCTTGGGCGGCGGGAGGGCCTTAGAGACCCAGTACTTC
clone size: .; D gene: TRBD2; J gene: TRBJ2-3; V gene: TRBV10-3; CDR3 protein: CAISGGRGSTDTQYF; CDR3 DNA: TGTGCCATCAGTGGGGGGAGGGGAAGCACAGATACGCAGTATTTT
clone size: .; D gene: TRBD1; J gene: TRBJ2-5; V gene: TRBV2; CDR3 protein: CASSVGQGETQYF; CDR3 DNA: TGTGCCAGCAGTGTGGGACAGGGAGAGACCCAGTACTTC
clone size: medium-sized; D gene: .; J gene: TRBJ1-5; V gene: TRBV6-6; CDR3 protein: CASSYGTENQPQHF; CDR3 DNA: TGTGCCAGCAGTTACGGGACGGAGAATCAGCCCCAGCATTTT
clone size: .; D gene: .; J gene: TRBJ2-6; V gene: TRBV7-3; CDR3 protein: CASSLTLAHSSPGANVLTF; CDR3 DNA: TGTGCCAGCAGCTTAACCCTAGCCCATAGCTCCCCCGGGGCCAACGTCCTGACTTTC
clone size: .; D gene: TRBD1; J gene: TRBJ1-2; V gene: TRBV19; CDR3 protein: CASSMRPGQASYGYTF; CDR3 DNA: TGTGCCAGTAGTATGCGTCCGGGACAGGCATCCTATGGCTACACCTTC
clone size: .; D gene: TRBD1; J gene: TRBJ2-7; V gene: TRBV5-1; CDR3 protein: CASSLTQGIYEQYF; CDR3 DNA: TGCGCCAGCAGCTTGACACAGGGGATCTACGAGCAGTACTTC
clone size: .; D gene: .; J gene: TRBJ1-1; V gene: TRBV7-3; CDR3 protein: CASSFRRNTEAFF; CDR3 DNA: TGTGCCAGCAGCTTTAGAAGAAACACTGAAGCTTTCTTT
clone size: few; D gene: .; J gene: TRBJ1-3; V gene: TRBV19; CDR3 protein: CASRLGNTIYF; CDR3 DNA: TGTGCCAGCAGACTTGGAAACACCATATATTTT